This T cell receptor beta chain came from a study of T cell clonotyping in hematopoietic cell transplantation. In the study overall: Recipients' pretransplant samples followed cytoreduction. General study points: Recipient TCR diversity dropped after transplant; expanded clonotypes rose from day 30 to 180.

This clone was recorded once. Its specificity is not known. Indicated time point: recipient sample about 28 days before transplant, after cytoreduction. The table came from immunoSEQ multiplex PCR; TCRdb's copy has only in-frame clones and leaves some out. Of about 45,000 clones listed, about four fifths were seen once; the top ten hold about 5.3%. The CDR3 has 12 residues. Germline V lookup: CDR1 MDHEN, CDR2 SYDVKM. Trimming pared 1 base from V and 4 bases from J, leaving 3 bases between. The clonotype was recovered from a man aged 55 to 70 with myelodysplastic syndrome. Some clones in this sample may be carry-over from other donors' samples. The specimen comprised peripheral blood mononuclear cells, sampled before stem cell transplant. The gene calls are TRBV28 and TRBJ2-3; D not resolved. The CDR3, as DNA: TGTGCCAGCAGTTTATTGTCAGATACGCAGTATTTT. Translation: CASSLLSDTQYF.